The source of this T cell receptor (beta chain) is a study of blood T cell repertoires in COVID-19. Study-wide background: The United States, Italy and Spain were the sources of the acute and convalescent COVID-19 samples. Sources were T cells, B-cell-depleted T cells, or PBMCs; the material itself was cDNA or gDNA.

The study drew participants aged about 18 to 89 years from fewer than 30 US areas. Per the authors' pipeline: Estimated nucleated cell counts came from reference gene primer amplification. Assay used: immunoSEQ multiplex PCR; TCRdb lists only in-frame clones, some missing. That table is the source of V, J and clone size, and D and trimming were worked out from the DNA. The sample includes some 200,000 clones, just over 85% of them seen just once. The TCR was taken from a woman aged 40 to 50 with acute COVID-19. Sequenced material: PBMCs or T cells enriched from blood (not recorded which).

The CDR3 loop is CASSISSGGRYEQYV. The CDR3 DNA is TGTGCCAGTAGTATCAGTAGCGGGGGGAGGTACGAGCAGTACGTC. The chain recombines TRBV19 with TRBJ2-7, with TRBD2 matching over 10 bases. This CDR3 comprises 15 residues. The ends lost 3 bases at V and 4 bases at J; junction bases unmatched: 6. Germline V CDR1 and CDR2: LNHDA, SQIVND (reference sequence).